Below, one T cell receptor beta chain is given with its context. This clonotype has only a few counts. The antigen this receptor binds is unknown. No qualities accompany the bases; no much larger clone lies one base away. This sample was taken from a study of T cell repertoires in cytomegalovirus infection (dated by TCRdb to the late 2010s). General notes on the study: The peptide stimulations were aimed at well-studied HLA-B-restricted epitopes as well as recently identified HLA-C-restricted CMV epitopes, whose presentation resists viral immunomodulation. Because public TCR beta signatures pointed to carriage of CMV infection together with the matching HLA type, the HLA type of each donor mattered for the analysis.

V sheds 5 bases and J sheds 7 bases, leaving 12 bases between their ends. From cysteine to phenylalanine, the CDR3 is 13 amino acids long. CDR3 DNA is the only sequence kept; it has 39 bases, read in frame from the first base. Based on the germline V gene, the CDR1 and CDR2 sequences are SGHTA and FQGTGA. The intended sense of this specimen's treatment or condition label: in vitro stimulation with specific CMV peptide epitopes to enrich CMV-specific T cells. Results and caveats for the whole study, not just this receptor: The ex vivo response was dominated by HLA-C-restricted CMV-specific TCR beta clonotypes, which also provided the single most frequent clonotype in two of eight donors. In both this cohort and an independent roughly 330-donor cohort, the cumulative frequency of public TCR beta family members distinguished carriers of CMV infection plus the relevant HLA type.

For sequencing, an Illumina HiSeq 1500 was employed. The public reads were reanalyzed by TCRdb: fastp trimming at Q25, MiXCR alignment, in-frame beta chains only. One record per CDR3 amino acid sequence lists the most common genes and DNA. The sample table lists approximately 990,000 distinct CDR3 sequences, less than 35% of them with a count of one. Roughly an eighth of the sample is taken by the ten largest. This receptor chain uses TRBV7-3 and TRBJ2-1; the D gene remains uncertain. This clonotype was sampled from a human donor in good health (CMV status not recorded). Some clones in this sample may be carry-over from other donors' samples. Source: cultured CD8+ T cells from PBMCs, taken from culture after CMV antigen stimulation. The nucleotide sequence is TGTGCCAGCAGCCATCTTACCAGGAATGAGCAGTTCTTC. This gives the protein CASSHLTRNEQFF.